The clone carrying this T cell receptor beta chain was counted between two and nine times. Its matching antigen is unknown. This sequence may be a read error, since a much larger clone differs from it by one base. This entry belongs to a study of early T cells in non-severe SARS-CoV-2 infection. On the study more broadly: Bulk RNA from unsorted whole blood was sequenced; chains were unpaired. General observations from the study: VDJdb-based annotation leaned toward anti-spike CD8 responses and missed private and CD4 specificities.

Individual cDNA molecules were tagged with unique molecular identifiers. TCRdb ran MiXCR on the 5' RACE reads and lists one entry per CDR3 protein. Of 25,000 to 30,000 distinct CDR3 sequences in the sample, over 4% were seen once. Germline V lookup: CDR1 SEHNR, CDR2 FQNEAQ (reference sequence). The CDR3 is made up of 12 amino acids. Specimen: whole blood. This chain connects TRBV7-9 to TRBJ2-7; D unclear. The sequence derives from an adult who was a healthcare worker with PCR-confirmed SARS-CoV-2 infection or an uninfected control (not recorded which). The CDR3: CVSSFQAYEQYF. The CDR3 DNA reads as TGTGTCAGCAGCTTTCAAGCCTACGAGCAGTACTTC.